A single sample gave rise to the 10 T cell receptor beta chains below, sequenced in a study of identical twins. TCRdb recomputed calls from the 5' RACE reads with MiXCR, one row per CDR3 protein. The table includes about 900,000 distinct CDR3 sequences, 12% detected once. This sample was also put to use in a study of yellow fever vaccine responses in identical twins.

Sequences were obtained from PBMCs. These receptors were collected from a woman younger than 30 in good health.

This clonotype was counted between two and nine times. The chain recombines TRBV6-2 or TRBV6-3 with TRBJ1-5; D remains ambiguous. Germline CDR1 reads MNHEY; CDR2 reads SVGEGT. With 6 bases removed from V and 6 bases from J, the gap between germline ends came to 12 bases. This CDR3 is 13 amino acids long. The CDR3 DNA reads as TGTGCCAGCAGAGCGTTGTTCTCTCAGCCCCAGCATTTT. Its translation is CASRALFSQPQHF.

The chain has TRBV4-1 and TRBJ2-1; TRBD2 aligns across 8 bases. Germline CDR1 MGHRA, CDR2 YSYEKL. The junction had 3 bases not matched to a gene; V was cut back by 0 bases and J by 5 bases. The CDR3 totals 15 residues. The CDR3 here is CASSQERLANNEQFF. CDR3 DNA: TGCGCCAGCAGCCAAGAGAGACTAGCGAACAATGAGCAGTTCTTC.

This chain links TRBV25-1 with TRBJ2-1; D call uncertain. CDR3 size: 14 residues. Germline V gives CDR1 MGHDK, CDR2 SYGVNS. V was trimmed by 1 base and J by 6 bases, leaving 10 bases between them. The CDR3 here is CASSELGWGNEQFF. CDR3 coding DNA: TGTGCCAGCAGTGAATTGGGGTGGGGCAATGAGCAGTTCTTC.

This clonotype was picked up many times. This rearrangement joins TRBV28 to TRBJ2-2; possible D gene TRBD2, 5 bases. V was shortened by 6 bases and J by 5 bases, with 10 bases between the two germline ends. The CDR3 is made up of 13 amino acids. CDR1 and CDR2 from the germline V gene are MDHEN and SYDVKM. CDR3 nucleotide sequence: TGTGCCAGCAGCTCGAGGGAAACCGGGGAGCTGTTTTTT. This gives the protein CASSSRETGELFF.

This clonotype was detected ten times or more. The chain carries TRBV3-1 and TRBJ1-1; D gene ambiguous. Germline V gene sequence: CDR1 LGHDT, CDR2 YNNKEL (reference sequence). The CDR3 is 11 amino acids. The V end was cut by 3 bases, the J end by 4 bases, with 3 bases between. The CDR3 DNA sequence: TGTGCCAGCAGCCAGGGCACTGAAGCTTTCTTT. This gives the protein CASSQGTEAFF.

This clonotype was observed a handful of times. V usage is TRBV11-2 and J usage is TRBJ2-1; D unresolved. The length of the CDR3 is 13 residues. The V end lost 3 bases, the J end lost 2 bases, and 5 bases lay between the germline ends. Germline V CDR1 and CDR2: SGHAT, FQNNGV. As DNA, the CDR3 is TGTGCCAGCAGCTTTAACCCCTACAATGAGCAGTTCTTC. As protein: CASSFNPYNEQFF.

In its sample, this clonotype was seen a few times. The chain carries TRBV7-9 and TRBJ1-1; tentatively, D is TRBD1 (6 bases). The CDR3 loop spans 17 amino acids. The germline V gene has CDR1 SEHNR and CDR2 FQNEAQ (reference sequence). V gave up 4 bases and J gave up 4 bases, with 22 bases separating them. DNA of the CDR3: TGTGCCAGCAGCTCCTCCTTCCTCCGTCAGGGGTCCACTGAAGCTTTCTTT. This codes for CASSSSFLRQGSTEAFF.

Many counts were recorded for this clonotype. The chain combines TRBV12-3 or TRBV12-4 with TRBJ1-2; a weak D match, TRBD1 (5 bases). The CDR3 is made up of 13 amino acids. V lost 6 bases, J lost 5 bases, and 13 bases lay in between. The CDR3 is CASRPGTDYGYTF. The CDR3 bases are TGTGCCAGCAGACCCGGGACGGATTATGGCTACACCTTC.

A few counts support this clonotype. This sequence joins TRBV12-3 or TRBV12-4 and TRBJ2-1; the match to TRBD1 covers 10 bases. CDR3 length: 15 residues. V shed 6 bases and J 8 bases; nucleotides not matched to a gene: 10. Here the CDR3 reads CASRTGTGALDEQFF. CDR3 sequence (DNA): TGTGCCAGCAGAACCGGGACAGGGGCTCTTGATGAGCAGTTCTTC.

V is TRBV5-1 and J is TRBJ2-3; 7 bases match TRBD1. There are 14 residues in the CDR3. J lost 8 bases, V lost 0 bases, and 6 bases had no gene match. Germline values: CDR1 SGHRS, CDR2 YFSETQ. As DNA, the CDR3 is TGCGCCAGCAGCTTGGACAGGGGAGAACGTACGCAGTATTTT. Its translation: CASSLDRGERTQYF.